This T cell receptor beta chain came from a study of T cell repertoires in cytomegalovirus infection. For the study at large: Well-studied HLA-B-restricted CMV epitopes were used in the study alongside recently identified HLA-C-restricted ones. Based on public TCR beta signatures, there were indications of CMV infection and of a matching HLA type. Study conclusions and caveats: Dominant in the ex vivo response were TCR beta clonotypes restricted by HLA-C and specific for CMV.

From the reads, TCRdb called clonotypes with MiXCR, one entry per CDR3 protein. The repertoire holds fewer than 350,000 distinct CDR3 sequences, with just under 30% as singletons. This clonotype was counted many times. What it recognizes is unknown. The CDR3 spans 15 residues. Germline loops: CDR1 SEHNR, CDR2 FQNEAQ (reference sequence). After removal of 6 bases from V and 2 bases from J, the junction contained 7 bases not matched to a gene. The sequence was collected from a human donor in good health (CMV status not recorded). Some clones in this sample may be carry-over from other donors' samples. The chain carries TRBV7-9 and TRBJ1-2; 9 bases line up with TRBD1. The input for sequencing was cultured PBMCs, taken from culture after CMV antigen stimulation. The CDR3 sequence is CASSDTGGLNYGYTF. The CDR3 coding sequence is TGTGCCAGCAGTGATACAGGGGGCCTCAACTATGGCTACACCTTC.